The sequence of this T cell receptor beta chain was determined in a study of cytomegalovirus exposure and HLA in healthy donors. Across the study: Of 300 to 500 genotyped donors, approximately 84% clustered with self-reported Caucasian donors.

Vbeta (60) and Jbeta (13) primers were used in the PCR. The method was immunoSEQ multiplex PCR; TCRdb's version includes in-frame clones alone and lacks a portion of them. This table holds 150,000 to 200,000 clones, roughly 70% found once. V dropped 3 bases and J dropped 5 bases, with 16 bases sitting between them. Germline V CDR1 and CDR2: LGHNA, YSLEER. This CDR3 is 15 amino acids long. The TCR originated in a woman between 35 and 50 years old in good health and CMV-seropositive. Sample: PBMCs. This chain connects TRBV4-3 to TRBJ2-5; D might be TRBD1 (6 bases). The CDR3 protein is CASSQDPTGMETQYF. CDR3 in DNA: TGCGCCAGCAGCCAGGACCCCACAGGGATGGAGACCCAGTACTTC.